The sequence of this TCR beta chain was determined in a study of CD8+CD57+ T cells in acquired aplastic anemia. Profiling of TCR beta VDJ combinations and CDR3 sequences used genomic DNA as template. TCRdb re-called the reads through MiXCR, storing one row per CDR3 protein. The sample contains more than 250,000 distinct CDR3 sequences, approximately 80% of which appear only once. Only patients with CD8+CD57+ cell expansion on flow cytometry were chosen for sequencing. The CDR3 has 16 residues. The germline V and J ends were trimmed by 1 base and 7 bases, with 16 bases remaining between them. Looked up from germline, CDR1 is LNHDA and CDR2 is SQIVND (reference sequence).

Material for sequencing was sorted CD4+, CD8+, or CD8+CD57+ T cells (not recorded which) from PBMCs. This chain uses TRBV19 with TRBJ1-4; D may be TRBD1 (5 bases). The receptor's source is a human donor with aplastic anemia. The CDR3 is CASSIGRQGVGEKLFF. The CDR3, as DNA: TGTGCCAGTAGTATAGGTCGGCAGGGCGTTGGTGAAAAACTGTTTTTT.